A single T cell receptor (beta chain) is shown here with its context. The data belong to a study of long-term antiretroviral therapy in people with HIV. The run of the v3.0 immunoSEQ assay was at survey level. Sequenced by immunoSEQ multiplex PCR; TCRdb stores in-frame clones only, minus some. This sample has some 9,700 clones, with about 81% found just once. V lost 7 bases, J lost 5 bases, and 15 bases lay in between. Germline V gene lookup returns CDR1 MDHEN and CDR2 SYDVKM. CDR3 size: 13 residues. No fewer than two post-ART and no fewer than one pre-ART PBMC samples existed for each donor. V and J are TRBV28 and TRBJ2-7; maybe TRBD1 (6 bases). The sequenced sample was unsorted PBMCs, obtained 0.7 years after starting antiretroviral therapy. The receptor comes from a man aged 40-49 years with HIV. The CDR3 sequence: CASTRGRGNEQYF. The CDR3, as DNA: TGTGCCAGCACCCGGGGCAGGGGAAACGAGCAGTACTTC. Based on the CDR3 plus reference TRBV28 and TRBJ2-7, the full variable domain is DVKVTQSSRYLVKRTGEKVFLECVQDMDHENMFWYRQDPGLGLRLIYFSYDVKMKEKGDIPEGYSVSREKKERFSLILESASTNQTSMYLCASTRGRGNEQYFGPGTRLTVT.